This T cell receptor beta chain was identified in a study of shared clonotypes between healthy human individuals. Study conclusions and caveats: Sharing of clonotypes among donors was expected to vary with sequencing depth.

Naive CD8 cells lacked CD45RO, underwent positive selection for CCR7 and left out terminally differentiated effector memory CD45RA+ cells. To note about this clone: Its specificity is unknown.

Genomic DNA per cell subset filled all wells of several immunoSEQ plates. Clones were read by immunoSEQ multiplex PCR, and TCRdb kept only the in-frame ones, dropping some. This table holds about 2 million clones, over 85% found once. Germline V gives CDR1 SNHLY, CDR2 FYNNEI. Germline trimming cut 6 bases from V and 3 bases from J; bases unmatched to any gene: 4. CDR3 length equals 15 residues. The sequence derives from a man younger than 35 in good health. The sequencing input was naive CD8+ T cells sorted from blood. This chain joins TRBV2 and TRBJ1-6; 8 nucleotides agree with TRBD1. The CDR3 loop reads CASRLTGVYNSPLHF. CDR3 DNA sequence: TGTGCCAGCAGGTTGACAGGGGTCTATAATTCACCCCTCCACTTT.